Sequencing of this TCR beta chain was carried out in a study of cytomegalovirus exposure and HLA in healthy donors. Study-level findings and limits: Accurate prediction of HLA-A and HLA-B alleles (for most subjects) was reportedly achieved from TCR beta sequences.

PCR used 60 Vbeta primers and 13 Jbeta primers. This table comes from immunoSEQ multiplex PCR, and its TCRdb copy is limited to in-frame clones, with some not included. The data hold 150,000 or so clones, with 65% to 85% observed a single time. This CDR3 contains 14 residues. Germline V CDR1 and CDR2: KGHSH, LQKENI. The V and J ends lost 5 bases and 4 bases respectively, with 14 bases between them. Concerning this clone: The antigen remains undetermined.

This receptor was obtained from a woman aged 40 to 55 in good health and CMV-seropositive. The rearrangement uses TRBV18 and TRBJ1-2; tentative D call: TRBD1 (6 bases). Sequenced material: PBMCs. Written as DNA, the CDR3 is TGTGCCAGCTCAAAATTACGGGACACCTATGGCTACACCTTC. It codes for CASSKLRDTYGYTF. Based on the CDR3 plus reference TRBV18 and TRBJ1-2, the full variable domain is NAGVMQNPRHLVRRRGQEARLRCSPMKGHSHVYWYRQLPEEGLKFMVYLQKENIIDESGMPKERFSAEFPKEGPSILRIQQVVRGDSAAYFCASSKLRDTYGYTFGSGTRLTVV.